A single TCR beta chain is shown here with its context. The data are from a study of blood T cell repertoires in COVID-19. Some clones are missing from TCRdb's copy, which holds only in-frame ones; the method was immunoSEQ multiplex PCR. The table shows about 330,000 clones, with about 92% occurring only once. Germline CDR1 and CDR2: SGHDT and YYEEEE. The CDR3 consists of 16 residues. The junction had 10 bases not matched to a gene; V was cut back by 3 bases and J by 6 bases. Cohort 3 recovery required two negative PCRs, clearance, or symptom resolution. Sequences were obtained from PBMCs or T cells enriched from blood (not recorded which). This sequence was found in a woman aged 25 to 39 who had recovered from COVID-19. The chain joins TRBV5-6 to TRBJ2-3; 10 bases fit TRBD2. CDR3 bases: TGTGCCAGCAGCTCCTTAGCGGGGGGACGATGGGATACGCAGTATTTT. It is translated as CASSSLAGGRWDTQYF. Full variable domain (missing parts from reference TRBV5-6 and TRBJ2-3): DAGVTQSPTHLIKTRGQQVTLRCSPKSGHDTVSWYQQALGQGPQFIFQYYEEEERQRGNFPDRFSGHQFPNYSSELNVNALLLGDSALYLCASSSLAGGRWDTQYFGPGTRLTVL.